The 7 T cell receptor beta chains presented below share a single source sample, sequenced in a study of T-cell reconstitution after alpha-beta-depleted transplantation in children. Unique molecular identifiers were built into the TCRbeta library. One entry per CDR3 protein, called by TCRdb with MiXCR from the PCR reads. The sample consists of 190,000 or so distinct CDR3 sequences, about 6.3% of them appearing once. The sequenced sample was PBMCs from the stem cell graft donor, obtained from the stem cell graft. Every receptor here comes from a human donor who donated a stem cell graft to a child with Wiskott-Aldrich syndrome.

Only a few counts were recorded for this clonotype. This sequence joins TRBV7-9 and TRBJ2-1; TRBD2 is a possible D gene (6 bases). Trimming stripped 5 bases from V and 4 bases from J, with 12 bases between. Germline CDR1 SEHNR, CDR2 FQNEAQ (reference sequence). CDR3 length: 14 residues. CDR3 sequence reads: CASSPPGLYNEQFF. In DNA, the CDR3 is TGTGCCAGCAGCCCCCCGGGACTTTACAATGAGCAGTTCTTC.

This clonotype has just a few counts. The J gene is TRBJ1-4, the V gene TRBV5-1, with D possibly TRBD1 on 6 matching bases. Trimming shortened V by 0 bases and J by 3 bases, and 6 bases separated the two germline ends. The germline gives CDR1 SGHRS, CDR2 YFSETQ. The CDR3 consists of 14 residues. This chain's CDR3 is CASSLGQANEKLFF. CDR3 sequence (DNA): TGCGCCAGCAGCTTGGGACAGGCTAATGAAAAACTGTTTTTT. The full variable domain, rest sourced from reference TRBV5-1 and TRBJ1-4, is KAGVTQTPRYLIKTRGQQVTLSCSPISGHRSVSWYQQTPGQGLQFLFEYFSETQRNKGNFPGRFSGRQFSNSRSEMNVSTLELGDSALYLCASSLGQANEKLFFGSGTQLSVL.

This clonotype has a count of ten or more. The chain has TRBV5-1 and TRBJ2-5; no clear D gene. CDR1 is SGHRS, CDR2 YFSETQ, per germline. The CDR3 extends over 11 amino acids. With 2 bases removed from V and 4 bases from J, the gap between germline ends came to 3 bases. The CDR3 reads CASSFLETQYF. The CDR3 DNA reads TGCGCCAGCAGCTTCTTAGAGACCCAGTACTTC.

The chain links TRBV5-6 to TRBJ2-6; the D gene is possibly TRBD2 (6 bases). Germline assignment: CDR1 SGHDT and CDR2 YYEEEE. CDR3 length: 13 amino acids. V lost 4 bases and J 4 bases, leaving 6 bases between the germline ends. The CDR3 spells CASSRGGANVLTF. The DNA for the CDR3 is TGTGCCAGCAGCCGGGGGGGGGCCAACGTCCTGACTTTC.

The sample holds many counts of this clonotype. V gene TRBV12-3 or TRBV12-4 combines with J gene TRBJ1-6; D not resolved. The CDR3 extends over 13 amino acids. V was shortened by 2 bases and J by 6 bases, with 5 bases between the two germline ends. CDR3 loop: CASSLHSNSPLHF. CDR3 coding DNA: TGTGCCAGCAGTTTACACTCTAATTCACCCCTCCACTTT.

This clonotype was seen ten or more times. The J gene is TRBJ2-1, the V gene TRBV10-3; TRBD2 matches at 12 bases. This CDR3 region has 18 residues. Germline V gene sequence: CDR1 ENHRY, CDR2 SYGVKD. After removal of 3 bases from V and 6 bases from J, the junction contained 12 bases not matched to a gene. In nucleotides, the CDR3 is TGTGCCATCAGTGAACGACTAGCGGGAGAGCGCTTAGTCAATGAGCAGTTCTTC. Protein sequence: CAISERLAGERLVNEQFF.

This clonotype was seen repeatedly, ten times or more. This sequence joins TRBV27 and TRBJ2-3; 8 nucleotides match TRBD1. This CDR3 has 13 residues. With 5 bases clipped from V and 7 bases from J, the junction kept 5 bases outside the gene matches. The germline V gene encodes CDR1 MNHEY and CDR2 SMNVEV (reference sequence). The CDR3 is CASSPDRVHTQYF. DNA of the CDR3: TGTGCCAGCAGTCCGGACAGGGTCCATACGCAGTATTTT.